This entry is about one TCR beta chain. The antigen it recognizes is unknown. Within one base of it there is no much larger clone, and no base qualities were kept. These data originate in a study of blood T cell repertoires in COVID-19 (dated by TCRdb to about 2020). With regard to the full study: The collaborator samples originated in the United States, Italy and Spain and spanned the acute and convalescent phases of COVID-19. The dataset comprised deeply sampled blood TCRbeta repertoires from subjects exposed to, actively infected with, or recovered from COVID-19. Sample metadata almost always included a de-identified subject ID, COVID-19 status, age in years and sex. Samples were obtained from the ongoing ImmuneRACE study (first 160 participants) and from over 1,000 subjects provided by 6 global collaborators. Where HLA class I and class II types were available, the types were taken from metadata supplied by the sample provider, not from assay-based typing. The prospective study material was composed of cDNA or gDNA derived from T cells, B-cell-depleted T cells, or PBMCs. The repertoires were released in a freely available public database meant as a resource for research on the immune response to SARS-CoV-2. Study-wide findings and limitations: The quantity of clinical and demographic metadata differed by source and by participant and was supplied without curation.

The immunoSEQ Assay, a bias-controlled multiplex PCR, was used to amplify TCRbeta CDR3 regions from genomic DNA. The study's own analysis went as follows. Nucleated cell counts per sample were estimated from amplification of reference gene primers within the assay. To quantify the absolute abundance of each unique TCRbeta CDR3 rearrangement, sequence reads were collapsed and filtered. Productive Simpson clonality was computed per sample as the square root of Simpson's diversity index over productive rearrangements. As stored in TCRdb, this immuneACCESS dataset retains in-frame rearrangements with V and J assigned. A fraction of the clones does not appear; measured against another copy, unresolved V genes explain less than half of the discrepancy, and the remainder lacks a known reason. V, J and clone size derive from that table, while D and trimming were established from the DNA sequence. This sample lists under 500,000 clones; around nine tenths were detected once. Together, the top ten hold approximately 4.3% of the sample.

Each collaborating institution followed its own protocols to collect whole blood in K2EDTA tubes. For TCRbeta analysis, collaborators shipped samples in one of three forms: frozen whole blood, isolated PBMCs, or DNA extracted from either of those sample types. Based on the germline V gene, the CDR1 and CDR2 sequences are MNHEY and SVGAGI. The CDR3 goes from the cysteine to the phenylalanine over 16 residues. This entry keeps only the CDR3 DNA: 48 bases, framed from base 1. V sheds 0 bases and J sheds 5 bases, leaving 17 bases between their ends. The V gene is TRBV6-5 and the J gene is TRBJ2-7; tentative D gene TRBD2, with 6 bases matching. The TCR was taken from a woman between 25 and 40 years old with acute or convalescent COVID-19. Sequencing used peripheral blood. The nucleotides read TGTGCCAGCAGTTACTCGGGCGGGATCGAGTTGGACGAGCAGTACTTC. This translates into CASSYSGGIELDEQYF.